Following are 12 T cell receptor beta chains from one sample sequenced in a study of blood T cells in healthy people across ages. The authors ran a second PCR of roughly 6 to 12 cycles using a sample-barcoded 5' primer and a J-beta primer mix. MiXCR was run by TCRdb on the 5' RACE reads, yielding one entry per CDR3 protein. Seen here are approximately 900,000 distinct CDR3 sequences, just under 30% observed once, and the top ten hold roughly 10%. These data also formed part of another study, on T cells of mothers and their children.

The sequenced sample consisted of blood. The receptors shown here come from a middle-aged woman in good health.

This clonotype was counted many times. Written as DNA, the CDR3 is TGTGCCAGCAGCCCTCTGATGGGGATAGCGGAAGAGACCCAGTACTTC. The encoded protein is CASSPLMGIAEETQYF. The J gene is TRBJ2-5, the V gene TRBV5-6; a weak D match, TRBD2 (6 bases). The CDR3 has 16 amino acids. Trimming took off 4 bases at V and 3 bases at J, with 19 bases between the two ends. Germline loops: CDR1 SGHDT, CDR2 YYEEEE.

This clonotype was observed a handful of times. J is TRBJ2-7 and V is TRBV10-3; TRBD1 matches 12 bases. The ends lost 0 bases at V and 5 bases at J; junction bases unmatched: 5. Germline lookup yields CDR1 ENHRY and CDR2 SYGVKD. The CDR3 has 16 residues. CDR3 protein: CAISESGQGAMDEQYF. DNA for the CDR3: TGTGCCATCAGTGAGTCGGGACAGGGGGCGATGGACGAGCAGTACTTC.

J is TRBJ1-6 and V is TRBV12-3 or TRBV12-4; D remains unclear. This CDR3 is built from 14 residues. The V end lost 5 bases, the J end lost 6 bases, and 11 bases lay between the germline ends. The CDR3 is CASSPKVGNSPLHF. The CDR3 DNA sequence: TGTGCCAGCAGTCCCAAGGTGGGTAATTCACCCCTCCACTTT.

This clonotype was seen a handful of times. The chain uses TRBV7-9 and TRBJ2-3; 8 bases line up with TRBD1. With 5 bases clipped from V and 5 bases from J, the junction kept 12 bases outside the gene matches. The CDR3 is made up of 16 amino acids. The germline V gene encodes CDR1 SEHNR and CDR2 FQNEAQ (reference sequence). The CDR3 spells CASSLADREDGDTQYF. In DNA, the CDR3 is TGTGCCAGCAGCCTTGCGGACAGGGAAGATGGAGATACGCAGTATTTT. The entire variable domain, with the rest obtained from reference TRBV7-9 and TRBJ2-3, is as follows: DTGVSQNPRHKITKRGQNVTFRCDPISEHNRLYWYRQTLGQGPEFLTYFQNEAQLEKSRLLSDRFSAERPKGSFSTLEIQRTEQGDSAMYLCASSLADREDGDTQYFGPGTRLTVL.

This clonotype was observed at least ten times. This chain links TRBV20-1 with TRBJ2-3, with 9 bases lining up with TRBD2. This CDR3 spans 15 amino acids. Germline lookup yields CDR1 DFQATT and CDR2 SNEGSKA (reference sequence). The trim removed 4 bases at V and 2 bases at J, leaving 7 bases unmatched. Here the CDR3 reads CSAISGTSITDTQYF. The CDR3 bases are TGCAGTGCTATTTCCGGGACTAGCATCACAGATACGCAGTATTTT.

The chain couples TRBV2 to TRBJ1-5, with 7 positions matching TRBD1. The CDR3 sequence is 16 residues long. CDR1 and CDR2 (germline): SNHLY, FYNNEI. Trimming took 5 bases from V and 0 from J; bases not matched to a gene: 7. CDR3 sequence: CASSSYGTASNQPQHF. CDR3 nucleotides: TGTGCCAGCAGTTCTTACGGGACAGCTAGCAATCAGCCCCAGCATTTT.

This chain links TRBV7-2 with TRBJ2-5; D is perhaps TRBD1 (6 bases). The J call is uncertain, as TRBJ2-7 better fits the DNA end. From germline, CDR1 is SGHTA and CDR2 FQGNSA. CDR3 size: 15 residues. The DNA for the CDR3 is TGTGCCAGCAGCTTAAGGGGTGGGGGCGAGTACGAGCAGTACTTC. The encoded protein is CASSLRGGGEYEQYF.

The sample holds many counts of this clonotype. The CDR3 coding sequence is TGTGCCAGCAGTTTAGATGGCTATCAGCCCCAGCATTTT. Translation: CASSLDGYQPQHF. The V and J genes are TRBV12-3 or TRBV12-4 and TRBJ1-5; D uncertain. The CDR3 has 13 amino acids. Trimming removed 1 base at V and 5 bases at J, with 6 bases between.

The gene calls are TRBV7-2 and TRBJ1-1; D ambiguous. The CDR3 is made up of 13 amino acids. Germline loops: CDR1 SGHTA, CDR2 FQGNSA. The ends were cut back, 5 bases at V and 5 bases at J, with 12 bases in the middle. CDR3 protein: CASSLTVVTEAFF. DNA for the CDR3: TGTGCCAGCAGCCTAACTGTTGTAACTGAAGCTTTCTTT.

As concerns this clonotype: This may stem from a read error, because a much larger clone lies one nucleotide away. The rearrangement links TRBV4-2 to TRBJ1-2; D perhaps matches TRBD1 (6 bases). This CDR3 comprises 13 residues. Germline CDR1 LGHNA, CDR2 YNFKEQ. CDR3 bases: TGTGCCCGCAGCCCAGACAGGTCCTATGGCTACACCTTC. This translates into CARSPDRSYGYTF.

CDR3 nucleotide sequence: TGCGCCAGCAGCCGGGACGTCGGCGGGAGCACAGATACGCAGTATTTT. Residues: CASSRDVGGSTDTQYF. The chain carries TRBV4-3 and TRBJ2-3; D may correspond to TRBD1 or TRBD2 (5 bases each). Trimming cost V 4 bases and J 0 bases, with 14 bases left between them. The V gene's germline CDR1 is LGHNA and CDR2 YSLEER. This CDR3 is built from 16 residues.

In its sample, this clonotype was seen a few times. V usage is TRBV7-2 and J usage is TRBJ2-2; 12 bases match TRBD2. With 4 bases clipped from V and 6 bases from J, the junction kept 3 bases outside the gene matches. This CDR3 is 15 amino acids long. CDR1 and CDR2 (germline): SGHTA, FQGNSA. CDR3 bases: TGTGCCAGCAGCTCCGCTAGCGGGGGGGCCGGGGAGCTGTTTTTT. It is translated as CASSSASGGAGELFF.